The rows below give T cell receptor beta chains drawn from one sample of a study of shared clonotypes between healthy human individuals. The table came from immunoSEQ multiplex PCR; TCRdb's copy has only in-frame clones and leaves some out. The table has roughly 2.1 million clones, around 93% seen once. Sequences were obtained from naive CD8+ T cells from PBMCs. These receptors all stem from a man younger than 30 in good health. Some clones in this sample may be carry-over from other donors' samples. Each CDR3 is given with its conserved first and last residue. D genes are given only for firm matches. Clone size, where shown, is once, few, many, or a class for clones that have expanded.

j_call clone_size d_call v_call cdr3_aa cdr3_nt
TRBJ2-5 - - TRBV28 CASSPSGNQETQYF TGTGCCAGCAGCCCCTCGGGGAACCAAGAGACCCAGTACTTC
TRBJ2-7 once - TRBV9 CASSSRQGVYEQYF TGTGCCAGCAGCTCCCGACAAGGAGTCTACGAGCAGTACTTC
TRBJ2-3 once - TRBV28 CASSFVRRTTDTQYF TGTGCCAGCAGTTTCGTCCGGAGAACCACAGATACGCAGTATTTT
TRBJ2-2 - - TRBV4-1 CASSQDFGAGELFF TGCGCCAGCAGCCAAGACTTCGGGGCCGGGGAGCTGTTTTTT
TRBJ2-7 - - TRBV27 CASKSSYEQYF TGTGCCAGCAAGAGCTCCTACGAGCAGTACTTC
TRBJ2-7 - - TRBV28 CASSFLSYEQYF TGTGCCAGCAGTTTCCTCTCTTACGAGCAGTACTTC
TRBJ2-3 - - TRBV4-1 CASSPVGQTDTQYF TGCGCCAGCAGCCCAGTCGGTCAGACAGATACGCAGTATTTT
TRBJ1-5 - - TRBV6-5 CASSWGWGDQPQHF TGTGCCAGCAGTTGGGGATGGGGGGACCAGCCCCAGCATTTT
TRBJ2-1 - - TRBV7-9 CASSPLGQTRYNEQFF TGTGCCAGCAGCCCCCTCGGGCAGACGAGGTACAATGAGCAGTTCTTC
TRBJ2-7 - TRBD2 TRBV5-6 CASSSGLAADEQYF TGTGCCAGCAGCTCAGGACTAGCGGCCGACGAGCAGTACTTC
TRBJ2-7 - TRBD2 TRBV11-2 CASSWTSGSSYEQYF TGTGCCAGCAGCTGGACTAGCGGTAGCTCCTACGAGCAGTACTTC
TRBJ2-7 - - TRBV5-6 CASSLRGNDYEQYF TGTGCCAGCAGCTTGAGAGGGAATGACTACGAGCAGTACTTC
TRBJ1-2 - - TRBV27 CASSPRGDDGYTF TGTGCCAGCAGCCCCCGGGGGGATGACGGCTACACCTTC
TRBJ2-3 - TRBD2 TRBV18 CASSPPRGLAVADTQYF TGTGCCAGCTCACCCCCTCGCGGCCTAGCGGTCGCGGATACGCAGTATTTT
TRBJ2-7 - - TRBV28 CASSYYVTYEQYF TGTGCCAGCAGTTACTACGTTACCTACGAGCAGTACTTC
TRBJ2-1 - - TRBV13 CASSASFRGTSYNEQFF TGTGCCAGCAGCGCGAGCTTCAGGGGCACGAGTTACAATGAGCAGTTCTTC
TRBJ2-7 - - TRBV13 CASSLGPGTVYEQYF TGTGCCAGCAGCCTAGGGCCCGGGACGGTTTACGAGCAGTACTTC
TRBJ2-1 - TRBD2 TRBV9 CASSFSGRAAYNEQFF TGTGCCAGCAGTTTTAGCGGGAGGGCCGCCTACAATGAGCAGTTCTTC
TRBJ2-2 - - TRBV7-8 CASRLDSRIANTGELFF TGTGCCAGCAGGTTGGACTCCCGGATCGCGAACACCGGGGAGCTGTTTTTT